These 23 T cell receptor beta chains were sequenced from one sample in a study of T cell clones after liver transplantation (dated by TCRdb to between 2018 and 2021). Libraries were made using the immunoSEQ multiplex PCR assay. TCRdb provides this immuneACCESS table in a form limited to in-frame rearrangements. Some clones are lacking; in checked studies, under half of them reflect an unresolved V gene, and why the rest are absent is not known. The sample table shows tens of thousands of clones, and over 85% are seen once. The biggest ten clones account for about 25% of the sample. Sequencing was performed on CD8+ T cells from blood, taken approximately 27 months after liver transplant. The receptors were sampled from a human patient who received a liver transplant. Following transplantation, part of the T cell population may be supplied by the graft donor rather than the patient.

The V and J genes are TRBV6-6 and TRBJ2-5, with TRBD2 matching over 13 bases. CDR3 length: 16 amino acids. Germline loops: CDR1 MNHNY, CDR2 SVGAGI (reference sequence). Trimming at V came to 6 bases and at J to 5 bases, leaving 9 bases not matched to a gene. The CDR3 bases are TGTGCCAGCAGCTGGACTAGCGGGGGACCTGGGGAGACCCAGTACTTC. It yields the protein CASSWTSGGPGETQYF.

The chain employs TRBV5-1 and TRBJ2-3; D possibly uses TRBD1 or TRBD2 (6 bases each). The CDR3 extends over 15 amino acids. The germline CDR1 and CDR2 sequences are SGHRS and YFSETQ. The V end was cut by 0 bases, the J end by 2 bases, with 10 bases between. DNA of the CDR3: TGCGCCAGCAGCTTGGGTGGGGGGCCCACAGATACGCAGTATTTT. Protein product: CASSLGGGPTDTQYF.

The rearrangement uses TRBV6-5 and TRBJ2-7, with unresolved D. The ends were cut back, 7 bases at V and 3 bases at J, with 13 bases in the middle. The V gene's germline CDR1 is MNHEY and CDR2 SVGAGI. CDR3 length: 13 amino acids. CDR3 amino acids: CASTSSRVYEQYF. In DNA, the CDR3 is TGTGCCAGCACCTCATCCAGAGTCTACGAGCAGTACTTC.

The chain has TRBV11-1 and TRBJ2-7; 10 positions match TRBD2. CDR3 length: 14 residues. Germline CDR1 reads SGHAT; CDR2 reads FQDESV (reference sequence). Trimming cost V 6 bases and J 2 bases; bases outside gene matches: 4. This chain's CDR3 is CASSGSGRAYEQYF. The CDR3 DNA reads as TGTGCCAGCAGTGGAAGCGGGAGGGCCTACGAGCAGTACTTC.

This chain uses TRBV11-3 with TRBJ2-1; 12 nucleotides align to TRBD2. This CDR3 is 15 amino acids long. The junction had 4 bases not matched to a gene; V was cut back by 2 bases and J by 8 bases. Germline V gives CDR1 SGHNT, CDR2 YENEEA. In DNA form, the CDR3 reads TGTGCCAGCAGCTTACTTACTAGCGGGAGGCATGAGCAGTTCTTC. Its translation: CASSLLTSGRHEQFF.

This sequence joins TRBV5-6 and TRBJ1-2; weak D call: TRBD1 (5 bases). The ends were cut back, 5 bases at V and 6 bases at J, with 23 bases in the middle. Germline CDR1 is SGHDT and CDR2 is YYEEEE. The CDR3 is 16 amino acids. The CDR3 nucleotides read TGTGCCAGCAGTCAAGGAGCGGGGGAACGTGTGGATGGCTACACCTTC. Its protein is CASSQGAGERVDGYTF.

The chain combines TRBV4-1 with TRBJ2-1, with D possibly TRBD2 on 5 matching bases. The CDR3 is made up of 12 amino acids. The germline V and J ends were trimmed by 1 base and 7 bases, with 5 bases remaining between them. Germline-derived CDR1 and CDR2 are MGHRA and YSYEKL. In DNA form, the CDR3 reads TGCGCCAGCAGCCAAGCGGGGAATGAGCAGTTCTTC. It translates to CASSQAGNEQFF.

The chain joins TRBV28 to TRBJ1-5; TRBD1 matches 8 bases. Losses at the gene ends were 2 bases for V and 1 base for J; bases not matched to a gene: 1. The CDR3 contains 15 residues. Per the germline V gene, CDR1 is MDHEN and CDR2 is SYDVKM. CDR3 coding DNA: TGTGCCAGCAGTTTAGGGACAGGAAGCAATCAGCCCCAGCATTTT. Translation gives CASSLGTGSNQPQHF.

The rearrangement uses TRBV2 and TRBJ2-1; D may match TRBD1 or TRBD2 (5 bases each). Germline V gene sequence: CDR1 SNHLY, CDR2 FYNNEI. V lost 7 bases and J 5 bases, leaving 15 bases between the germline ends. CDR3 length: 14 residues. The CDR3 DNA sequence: TGTGCCAGCATGCCGGGACGACCTGACAATGAGCAGTTCTTC. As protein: CASMPGRPDNEQFF. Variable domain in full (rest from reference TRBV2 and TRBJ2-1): EPEVTQTPSHQVTQMGQEVILRCVPISNHLYFYWYRQILGQKVEFLVSFYNNEISEKSEIFDDQFSVERPDGSNFTLKIRSTKLEDSAMYFCASMPGRPDNEQFFGPGTRLTVL.

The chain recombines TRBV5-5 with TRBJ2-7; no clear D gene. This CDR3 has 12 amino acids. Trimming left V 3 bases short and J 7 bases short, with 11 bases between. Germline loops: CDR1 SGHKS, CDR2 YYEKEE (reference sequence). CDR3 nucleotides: TGTGCCAGCAGCTCTCAGTATGGGGAGCAGTACTTC. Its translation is CASSSQYGEQYF.

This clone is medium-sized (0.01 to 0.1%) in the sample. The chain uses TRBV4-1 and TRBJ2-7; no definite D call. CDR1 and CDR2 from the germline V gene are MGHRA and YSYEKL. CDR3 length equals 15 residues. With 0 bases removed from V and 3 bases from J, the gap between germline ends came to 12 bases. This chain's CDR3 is CASSQDLAPGYEQYF. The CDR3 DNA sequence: TGCGCCAGCAGCCAAGATCTTGCCCCAGGCTACGAGCAGTACTTC.

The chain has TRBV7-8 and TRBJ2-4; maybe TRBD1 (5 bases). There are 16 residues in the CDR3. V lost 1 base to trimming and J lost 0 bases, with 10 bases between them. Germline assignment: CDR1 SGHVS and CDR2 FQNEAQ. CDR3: CASSLEQGLAKNIQYF. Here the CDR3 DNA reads TGTGCCAGCAGCTTAGAGCAGGGCCTAGCCAAAAACATTCAGTACTTC.

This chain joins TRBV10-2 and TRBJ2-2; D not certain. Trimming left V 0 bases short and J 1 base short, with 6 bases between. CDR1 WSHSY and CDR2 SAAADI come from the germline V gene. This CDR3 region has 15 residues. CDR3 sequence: CASSESGLNTGELFF. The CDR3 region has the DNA TGCGCCAGCAGTGAGTCGGGCTTGAACACCGGGGAGCTGTTTTTT.

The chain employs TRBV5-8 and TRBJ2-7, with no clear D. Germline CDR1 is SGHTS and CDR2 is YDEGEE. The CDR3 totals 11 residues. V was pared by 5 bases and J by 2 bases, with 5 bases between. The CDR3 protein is CASRYAYEQYF. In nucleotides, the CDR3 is TGTGCCAGCAGATACGCCTACGAGCAGTACTTC.

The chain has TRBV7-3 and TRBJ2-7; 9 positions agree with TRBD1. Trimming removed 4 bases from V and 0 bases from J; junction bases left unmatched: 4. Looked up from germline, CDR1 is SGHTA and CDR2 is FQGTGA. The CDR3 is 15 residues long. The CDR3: CASSSGQGISYEQYF. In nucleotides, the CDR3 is TGTGCCAGCAGCTCGGGACAGGGTATCTCCTACGAGCAGTACTTC.

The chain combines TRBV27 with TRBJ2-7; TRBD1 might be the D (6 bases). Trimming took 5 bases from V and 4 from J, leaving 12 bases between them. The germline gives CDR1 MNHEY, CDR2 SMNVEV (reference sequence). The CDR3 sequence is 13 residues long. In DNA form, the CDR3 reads TGTGCCAGCAGTAGAAACCAGGGGTACGAGCAGTACTTC. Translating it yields CASSRNQGYEQYF.

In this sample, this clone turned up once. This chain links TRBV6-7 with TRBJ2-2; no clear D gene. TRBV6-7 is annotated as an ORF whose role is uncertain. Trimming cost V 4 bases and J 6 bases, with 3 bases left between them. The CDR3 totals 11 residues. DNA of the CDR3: TGTGCCAGCAGTTCCTCCGGGGAGCTGTTTTTT. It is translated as CASSSSGELFF.

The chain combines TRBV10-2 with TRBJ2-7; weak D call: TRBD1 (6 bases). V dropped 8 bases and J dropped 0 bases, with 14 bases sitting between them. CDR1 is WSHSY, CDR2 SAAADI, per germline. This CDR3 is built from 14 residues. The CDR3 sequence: CASLGAEHSYEQYF. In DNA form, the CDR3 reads TGCGCCAGCTTGGGGGCCGAGCACTCCTACGAGCAGTACTTC.

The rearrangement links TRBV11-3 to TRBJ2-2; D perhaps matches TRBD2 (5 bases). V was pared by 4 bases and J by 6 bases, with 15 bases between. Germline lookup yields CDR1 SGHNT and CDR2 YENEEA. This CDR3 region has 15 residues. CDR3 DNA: TGTGCCAGCAGCTCACGGGGAAGAGTCGCCGGGGAGCTGTTTTTT. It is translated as CASSSRGRVAGELFF.

CDR3 bases: TGTGCCATCTCGGACAGGGTTCGCGAGCAGTACTTC. Amino acids: CAISDRVREQYF. The gene calls are TRBV10-3 and TRBJ2-7, with TRBD1 identical over 8 bases. The CDR3 spans 12 residues. V lost 8 bases to trimming and J lost 6 bases; unmatched junction nucleotides: 6. Germline loops: CDR1 ENHRY, CDR2 SYGVKD.

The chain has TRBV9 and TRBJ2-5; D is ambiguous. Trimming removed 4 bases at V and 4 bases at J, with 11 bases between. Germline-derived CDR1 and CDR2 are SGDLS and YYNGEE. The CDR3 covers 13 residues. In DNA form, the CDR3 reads TGTGCCAGCAGCCCAGGTTTGGGAGAGACCCAGTACTTC. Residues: CASSPGLGETQYF.

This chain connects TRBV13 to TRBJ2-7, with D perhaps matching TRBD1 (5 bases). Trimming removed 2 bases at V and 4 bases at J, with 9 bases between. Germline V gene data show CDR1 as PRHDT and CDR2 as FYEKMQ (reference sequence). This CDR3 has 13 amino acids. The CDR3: CASSLSRDYEQYF. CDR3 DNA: TGTGCCAGCAGCTTAAGCAGGGATTACGAGCAGTACTTC.

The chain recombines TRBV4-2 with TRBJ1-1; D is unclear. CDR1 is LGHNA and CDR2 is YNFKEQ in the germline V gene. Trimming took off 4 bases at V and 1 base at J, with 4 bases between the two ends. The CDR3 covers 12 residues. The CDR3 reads CASSPGNTEAFF. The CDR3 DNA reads TGTGCCAGCAGCCCGGGGAACACTGAAGCTTTCTTT.